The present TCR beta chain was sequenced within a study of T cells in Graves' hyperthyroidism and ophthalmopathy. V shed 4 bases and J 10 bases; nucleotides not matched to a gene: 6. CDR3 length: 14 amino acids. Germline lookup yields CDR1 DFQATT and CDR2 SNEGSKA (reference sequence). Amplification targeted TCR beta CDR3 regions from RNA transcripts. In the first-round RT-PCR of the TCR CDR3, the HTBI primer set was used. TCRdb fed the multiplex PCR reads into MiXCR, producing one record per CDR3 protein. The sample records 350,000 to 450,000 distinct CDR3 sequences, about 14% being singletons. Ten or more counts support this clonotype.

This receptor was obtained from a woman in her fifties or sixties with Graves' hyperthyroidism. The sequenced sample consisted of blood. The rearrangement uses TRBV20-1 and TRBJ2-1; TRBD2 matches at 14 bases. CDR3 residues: CSANRLAGGREQFF. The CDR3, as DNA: TGCAGTGCTAATCGACTAGCGGGAGGGCGAGAGCAGTTCTTC.